This T cell receptor (beta chain) was obtained from a study of OX40 agonist ivuxolimab in advanced cancers. Background for the entire study: Ivuxolimab was a fully human IgG2 agonistic monoclonal antibody targeting the costimulatory receptor OX40 (CD134). The paper covers the monotherapy dose-escalation part of the phase I ivuxolimab trial, which included N ≈ 50 patients. The dose-escalation cohort was 80% to 90% male with a mean age of roughly 62 years, ranging from roughly 20 to 80. Of the approximately 50 patients in dose escalation, about 20 had hepatocellular carcinoma, some 15 had melanoma, 9 had renal cell carcinoma and 9 had head and neck cancer. Peripheral TCRbeta sequencing aimed to test whether ivuxolimab altered TCR sequence diversity and caused clonal T-cell expansion. Intravenous ivuxolimab was administered to patients every 2 weeks at six dose levels: 0.01, 0.1, 0.3, 1.5, 3 and 10 mg/kg. Partial responses occurred in three dose-escalation patients, of whom one had hepatocellular carcinoma and two had cutaneous melanoma. Prior anti-PD-1, anti-PD-L1 or anti-CTLA-4 therapy was permitted, and checkpoint inhibitors had been received by roughly 42% of dose-escalation patients.

Patients with a history of autoimmune disease or receiving systemic immunosuppression were excluded from the trial. Peripheral blood for TCR sequencing was collected from all dose cohorts at baseline, on cycle 4 day 1, and on cycle 7 day 1. The samples were taken from a phase I, first-in-human, multicenter, open-label dose-escalation trial of ivuxolimab. Adults with locally advanced or metastatic melanoma, renal cell, hepatocellular, or head and neck squamous cell carcinoma were enrolled in the trial. Before TCR sequencing, CD4+ T cells and CD8+ T cells from peripheral blood were sorted into separate populations. Genomic DNA was isolated from the sorted cells so that the TCRbeta CDR3 region could be sequenced. The immunoSEQ Assay was used to sequence the TCRbeta CDR3 regions. The source is immuneACCESS, and TCRdb retained only in-frame sequences with V and J called. Part of the clones is not carried over; for the studies checked, unresolved V genes explain less than half of this, and the remainder is unexplained. The sample table records tens of thousands of clones; about nine tenths of these occur just once. The ten biggest clones cover just over 0.3% of the sample.

As regards this clone: Its recognized antigen is unknown. Base qualities are not at hand, and no much larger clone is one base apart.

Including the terminal cysteine and phenylalanine, the CDR3 comprises 18 residues. Here the CDR3 DNA is all that survives: 54 bases in frame from base 1. V and J are truncated by 1 base and 5 bases respectively, leaving an intervening sequence of 23 bases. Via the germline V gene, CDR1 is MGHDK and CDR2 SYGVNS. The study at large found these results: Low levels of normalized T-cell clonal expansion were also shown by some nonresponding patients. On average, CD8+ T cells showed more expanded clones than CD4+ T cells after ivuxolimab. Which antigens the clonally expanded peripheral T cells were specific for was not determined. Clonal expansion of both CD4+ and CD8+ blood T cells was observed from baseline to week 6 at doses 0.1 to 3.0 mg/kg. In the 0.1-3.0 mg/kg groups, partial responders had among the lowest normalized peripheral clonal expansion, particularly in CD8+ T cells.

In this chain, TRBV25-1 is recombined with TRBJ1-1; TRBD1 is perhaps the D gene, given 5 matching bases. The source was CD4+ or CD8+ T cells sorted from blood, collected in a trial of the OX40 agonist ivuxolimab. This clonotype was sampled from an adult with an advanced solid tumor such as melanoma, head and neck, liver or kidney cancer. The nucleotides read TGTGCCAGCAGTGAATTAGGCGGTTCGCCAGGGAGAAAAACTGAAGCTTTCTTT. This sequence encodes CASSELGGSPGRKTEAFF.